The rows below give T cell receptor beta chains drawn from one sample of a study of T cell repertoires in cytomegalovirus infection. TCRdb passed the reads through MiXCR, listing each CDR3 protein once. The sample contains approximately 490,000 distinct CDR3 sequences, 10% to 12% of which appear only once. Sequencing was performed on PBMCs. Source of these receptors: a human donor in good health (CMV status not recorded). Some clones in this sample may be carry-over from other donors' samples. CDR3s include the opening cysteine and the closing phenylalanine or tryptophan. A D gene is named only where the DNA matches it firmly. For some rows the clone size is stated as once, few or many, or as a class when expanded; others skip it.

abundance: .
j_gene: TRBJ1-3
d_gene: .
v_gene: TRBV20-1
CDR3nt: TGCAGTTCGCGGAAGGGAGTGGGAGGAAACACCATATATTTT
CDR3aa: CSSRKGVGGNTIYF

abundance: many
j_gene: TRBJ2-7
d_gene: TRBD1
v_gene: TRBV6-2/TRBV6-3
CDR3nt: TGTGCCAGCAGTCGGACAGGGAGATCCTACGAGCAGTACTTC
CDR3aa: CASSRTGRSYEQYF

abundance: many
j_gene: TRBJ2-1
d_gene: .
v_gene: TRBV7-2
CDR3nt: TGTGCCAGCAGCCTGATGACTGGACTTGAGCAGTTCTTC
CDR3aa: CASSLMTGLEQFF

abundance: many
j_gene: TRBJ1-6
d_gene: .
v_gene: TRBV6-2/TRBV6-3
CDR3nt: TGTGCCAGCAGTTTCGCGATTTCACCCCTCCACTTT
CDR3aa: CASSFAISPLHF

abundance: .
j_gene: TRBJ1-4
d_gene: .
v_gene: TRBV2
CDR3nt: TGTGCCAGCAGTGAACGGGGGGCAACTAATGAAAAACTGTTTTTT
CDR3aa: CASSERGATNEKLFF

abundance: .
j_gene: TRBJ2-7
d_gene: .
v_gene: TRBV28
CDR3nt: TGTGCCAGCAGCCTCGTGGCATTCCAAGCATACGAGCAGTACTTC
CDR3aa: CASSLVAFQAYEQYF

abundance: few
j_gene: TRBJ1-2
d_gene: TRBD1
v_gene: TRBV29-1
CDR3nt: TGCAGCGTTGAAATCTTGGCTGGGACAGGTGGATCAAACTATGGCTACACCTTC
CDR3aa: CSVEILAGTGGSNYGYTF

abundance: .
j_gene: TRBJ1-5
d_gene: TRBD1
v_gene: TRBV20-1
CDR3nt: TGCAGTGCTAGAGATGGGACAGGGGGCAGGGAGCCCCAGCATTTT
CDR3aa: CSARDGTGGREPQHF

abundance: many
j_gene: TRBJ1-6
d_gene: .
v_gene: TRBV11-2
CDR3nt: TGTGCCAGCAGCAGGACGGTCGATAATTCACCCCTCCACTTT
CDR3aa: CASSRTVDNSPLHF

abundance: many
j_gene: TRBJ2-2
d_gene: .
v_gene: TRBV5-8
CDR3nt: TGTGCCAGCAGCTTGTACGGCCTGAACACCGGGGAGCTGTTTTTT
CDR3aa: CASSLYGLNTGELFF

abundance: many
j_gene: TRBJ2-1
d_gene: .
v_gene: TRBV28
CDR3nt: TGTGCCAGCCCCTCTAGCACAAAAGAGCAGTTCTTC
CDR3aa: CASPSSTKEQFF

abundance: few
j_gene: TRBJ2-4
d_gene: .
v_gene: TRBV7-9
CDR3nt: TGTGCCAGCAGCAAGACAGTAGCAGCCAAAAACATTCAGTACTTC
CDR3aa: CASSKTVAAKNIQYF

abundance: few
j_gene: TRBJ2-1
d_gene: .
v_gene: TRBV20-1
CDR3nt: TGCAGTGCTAGATCTGCGGTAGTTTACAATGAGCAGTTCTTC
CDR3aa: CSARSAVVYNEQFF

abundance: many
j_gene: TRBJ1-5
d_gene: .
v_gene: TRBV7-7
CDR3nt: TGTGCTAGCAGCCCCGTTTCAATGGACAATCAGCCCCAGCATTTT
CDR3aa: CASSPVSMDNQPQHF

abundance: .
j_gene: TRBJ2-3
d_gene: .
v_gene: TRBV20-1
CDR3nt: TGCAGTGCGCTAATATCCGGGGGCCCGGGTACGCAGTATTTT
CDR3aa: CSALISGGPGTQYF

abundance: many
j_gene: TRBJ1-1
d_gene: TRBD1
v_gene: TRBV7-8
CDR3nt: TGTGCCAGCAGCTTAAACTGGCCAGGGGGCTTGGGGAACACTGAAGCTTTCTTT
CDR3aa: CASSLNWPGGLGNTEAFF

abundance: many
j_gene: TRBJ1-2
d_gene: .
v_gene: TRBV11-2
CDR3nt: TGTGCCAGCAGCCCGACGGACGGCTATGGCTACACCTTC
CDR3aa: CASSPTDGYGYTF

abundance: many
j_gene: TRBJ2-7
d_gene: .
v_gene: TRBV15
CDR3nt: TGTGCCACCAGCAGGGAGAACAGGGATGCCTACGAGCAGTACTTC
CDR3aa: CATSRENRDAYEQYF

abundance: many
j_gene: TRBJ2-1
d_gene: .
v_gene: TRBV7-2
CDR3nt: TGTGCCAGCAGCGGGCGACGTCCCTCTTACAATGAGCAGTTCTTC
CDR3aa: CASSGRRPSYNEQFF

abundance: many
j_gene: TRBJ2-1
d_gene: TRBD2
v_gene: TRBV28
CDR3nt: TGTGCCAGCGGGGGGGGGTCAGGGTCCTACAATGAGCAGTTCTTC
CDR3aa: CASGGGSGSYNEQFF

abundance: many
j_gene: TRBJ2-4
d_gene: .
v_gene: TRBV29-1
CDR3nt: TGCAGCGTTGAAGCAGGGGTCAAAAACATTCAGTACTTC
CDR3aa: CSVEAGVKNIQYF

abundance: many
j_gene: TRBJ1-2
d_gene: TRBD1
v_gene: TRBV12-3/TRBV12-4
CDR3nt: TGTGCCAGCAGTTTTGGACAGGGTATCTATGGCTACACCTTC
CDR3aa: CASSFGQGIYGYTF

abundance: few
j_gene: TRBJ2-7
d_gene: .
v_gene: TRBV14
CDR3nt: TGTGCCAGCAGCCAACCCGGATACCCTTACGAGCAGTACTTC
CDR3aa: CASSQPGYPYEQYF

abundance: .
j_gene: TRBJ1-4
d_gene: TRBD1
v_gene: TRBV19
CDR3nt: TGTGCCAGTAGTCCCCACCCGACAGGGGTAGAACTGTTTTTT
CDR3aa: CASSPHPTGVELFF

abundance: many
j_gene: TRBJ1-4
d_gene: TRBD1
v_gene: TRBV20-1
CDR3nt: TGCAGTGCTAGAGATTATCGGACAGGGGTTAGGCTCGCAACTAATGAAAAACTGTTTTTT
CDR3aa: CSARDYRTGVRLATNEKLFF

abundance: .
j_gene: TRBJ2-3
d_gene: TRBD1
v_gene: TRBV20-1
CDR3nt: TGCAGTGCCTCCGACAGGGCCGAGGGGCCCACAGATACGCAGTATTTT
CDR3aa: CSASDRAEGPTDTQYF

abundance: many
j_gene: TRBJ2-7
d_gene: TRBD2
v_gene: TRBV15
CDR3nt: TGTGCCACCAGCAGAGATCTGACTAGCGGGAGTATCGAGCAGTACTTC
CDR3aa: CATSRDLTSGSIEQYF

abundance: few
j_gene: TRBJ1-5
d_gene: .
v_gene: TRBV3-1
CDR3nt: TGTGCCAGCAGCCAAGATTCGGGATTTGGCAATCAGCCCCAGCATTTT
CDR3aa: CASSQDSGFGNQPQHF

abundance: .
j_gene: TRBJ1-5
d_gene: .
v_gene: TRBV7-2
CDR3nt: TGTTCCAGCAGCTTAGGGGGATCTAGCAATCAGCCCCAGCATTTT
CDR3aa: CSSSLGGSSNQPQHF

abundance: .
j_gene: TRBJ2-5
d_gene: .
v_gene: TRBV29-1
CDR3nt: TGCAGCGTTGGAGTTGGGGGGTACCAAGAGACCCAGTACTTC
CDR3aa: CSVGVGGYQETQYF

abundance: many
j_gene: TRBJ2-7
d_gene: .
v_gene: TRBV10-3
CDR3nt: TGTGCCATCAGTGAAAGGGCCAGACTGCTCGTTTTC
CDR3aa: CAISERARLLVF

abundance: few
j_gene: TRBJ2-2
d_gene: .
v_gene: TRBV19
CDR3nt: TGTGCCAGTAGTATATTTACCGGGGAGCTGTTTTTT
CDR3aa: CASSIFTGELFF

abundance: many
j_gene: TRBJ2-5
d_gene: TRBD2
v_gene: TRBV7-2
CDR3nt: TGTGCCAGCAGAGGGACTAGCGGGAGGTACCAAGAGACCCAGTACTTC
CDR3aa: CASRGTSGRYQETQYF

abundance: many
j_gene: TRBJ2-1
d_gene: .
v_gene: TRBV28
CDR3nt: TGTGCCAGCAGTTTGGAGGGTGGGAAGGAGCAGTTCTTC
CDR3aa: CASSLEGGKEQFF

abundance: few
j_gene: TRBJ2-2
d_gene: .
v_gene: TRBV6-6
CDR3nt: TGTGCCAGCAGTTACATAGCCTACACCGGGGAGCTGTTTTTT
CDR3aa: CASSYIAYTGELFF

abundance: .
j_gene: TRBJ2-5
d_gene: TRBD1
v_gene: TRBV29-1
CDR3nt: TGCAGCGTTGGACCGACAGGGAAAGAGACCCAGTACTTC
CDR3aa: CSVGPTGKETQYF

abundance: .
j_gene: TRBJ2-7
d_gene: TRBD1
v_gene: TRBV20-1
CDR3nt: TGCAGTGCTAGCGTTCCGGGACAGAACTACGAGCAGTACTTC
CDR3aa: CSASVPGQNYEQYF

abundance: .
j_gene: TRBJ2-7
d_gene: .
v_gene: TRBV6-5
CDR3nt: TGTGCCAGCAGTTACGAAGGCGGACCCACCTACGAGCAGTACTTC
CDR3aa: CASSYEGGPTYEQYF

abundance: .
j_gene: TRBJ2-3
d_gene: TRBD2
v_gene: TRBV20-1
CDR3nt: TGCAGTGCTACGGGACTAGCGGGAGGGCCTTATATGGATACGCAGTATTTT
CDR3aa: CSATGLAGGPYMDTQYF

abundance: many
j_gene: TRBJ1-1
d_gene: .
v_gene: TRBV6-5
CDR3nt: TGTGCCAGCACCGGGACGGCGAACACTGAAGCTTTCTTT
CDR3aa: CASTGTANTEAFF

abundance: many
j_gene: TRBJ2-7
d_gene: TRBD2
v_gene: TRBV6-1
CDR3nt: TGTGCCAGCAGTCCCGGACTAGCGGGAGCCCTGAACTTC
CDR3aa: CASSPGLAGALNF

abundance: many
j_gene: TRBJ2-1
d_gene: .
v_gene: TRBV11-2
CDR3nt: TGTGCCAGCAGCCTCGGTGGTCCTCTCAATGAGCAGTTCTTC
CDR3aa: CASSLGGPLNEQFF

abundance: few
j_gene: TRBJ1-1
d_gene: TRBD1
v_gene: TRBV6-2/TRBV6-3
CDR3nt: TGTGCCAGCAGTTCGTGGGACAGACTGAACACTGAAGCTTTCTTT
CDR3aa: CASSSWDRLNTEAFF

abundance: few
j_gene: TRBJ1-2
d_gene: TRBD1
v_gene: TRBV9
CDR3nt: TGTGCCAGCAGCGTAGCTCAGGGGGGCGACGGGTATGGCTACACCTTC
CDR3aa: CASSVAQGGDGYGYTF

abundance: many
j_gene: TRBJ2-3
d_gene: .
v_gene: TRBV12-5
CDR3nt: TGTGCTAGTGGATCGGGGTTCACAGATACGCAGTATTTT
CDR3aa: CASGSGFTDTQYF

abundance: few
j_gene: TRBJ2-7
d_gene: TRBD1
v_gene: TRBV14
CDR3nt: TGTGCCAGCAGCCATCTAGACAGGGGTCACGAGCAGTACTTC
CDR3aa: CASSHLDRGHEQYF

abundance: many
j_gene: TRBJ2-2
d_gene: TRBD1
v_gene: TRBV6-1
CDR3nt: TGTGCCAGCAGCTCAGGGGGCGCGAACACCGGGGAGCTGTTTTTT
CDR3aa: CASSSGGANTGELFF

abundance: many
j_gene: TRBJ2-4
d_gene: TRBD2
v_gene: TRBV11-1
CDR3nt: TGTGCCAGCAGCTCCTCGACCGGGAGGCAGAACATTCAGTACTTC
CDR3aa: CASSSSTGRQNIQYF

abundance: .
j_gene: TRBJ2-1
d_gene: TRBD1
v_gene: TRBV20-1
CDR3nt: TGCAGTGCTAGCCGGGACAGGGGGCTTATAGATGGGCAGTTCTTC
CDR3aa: CSASRDRGLIDGQFF

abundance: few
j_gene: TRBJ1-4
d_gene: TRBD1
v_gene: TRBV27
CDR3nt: TGTGCCAGCAGCCGACAGGGGGTGGGGGATGAAAAACTGTTTTTT
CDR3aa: CASSRQGVGDEKLFF

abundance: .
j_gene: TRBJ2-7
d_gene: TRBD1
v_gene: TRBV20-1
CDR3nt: TGCAGTGCCACCCCGGACAGGGAAGGGTACGAGCAGTACTTC
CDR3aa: CSATPDREGYEQYF

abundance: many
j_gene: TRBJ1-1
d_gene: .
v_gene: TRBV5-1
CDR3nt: TGCGCCAGCAGCTTGGCTAAGGGAGAAGCTTTCTTT
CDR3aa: CASSLAKGEAFF

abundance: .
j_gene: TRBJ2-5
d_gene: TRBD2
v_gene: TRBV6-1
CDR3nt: TGTGCCAGCAGTTCCCCGGCACGGGGGGTGGGCCAAGAGACTCAGCACTTC
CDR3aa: CASSSPARGVGQETQHF

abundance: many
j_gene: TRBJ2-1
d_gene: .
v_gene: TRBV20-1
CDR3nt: TGCAGTGCTAGCCCTAGTGGCCCCTACAATGAGCAGTTCTTC
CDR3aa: CSASPSGPYNEQFF

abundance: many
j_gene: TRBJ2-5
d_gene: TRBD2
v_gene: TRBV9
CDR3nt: TGTGCCAGCAGCGTAGGGAACGGGAGGTCCTCGGGGACCCAGTACTTC
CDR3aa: CASSVGNGRSSGTQYF

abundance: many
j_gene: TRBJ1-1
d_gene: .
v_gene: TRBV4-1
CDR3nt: TGCGCCAGCAGCCAATTAACAGCTCTGAACACTGAAGCTTTCTTT
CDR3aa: CASSQLTALNTEAFF

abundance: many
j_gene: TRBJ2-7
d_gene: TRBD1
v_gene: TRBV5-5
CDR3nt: TGTGCCAGCAGCCAAGCCCAGACAGGGGTTTCCTACGAGCAGTACTTC
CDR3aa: CASSQAQTGVSYEQYF